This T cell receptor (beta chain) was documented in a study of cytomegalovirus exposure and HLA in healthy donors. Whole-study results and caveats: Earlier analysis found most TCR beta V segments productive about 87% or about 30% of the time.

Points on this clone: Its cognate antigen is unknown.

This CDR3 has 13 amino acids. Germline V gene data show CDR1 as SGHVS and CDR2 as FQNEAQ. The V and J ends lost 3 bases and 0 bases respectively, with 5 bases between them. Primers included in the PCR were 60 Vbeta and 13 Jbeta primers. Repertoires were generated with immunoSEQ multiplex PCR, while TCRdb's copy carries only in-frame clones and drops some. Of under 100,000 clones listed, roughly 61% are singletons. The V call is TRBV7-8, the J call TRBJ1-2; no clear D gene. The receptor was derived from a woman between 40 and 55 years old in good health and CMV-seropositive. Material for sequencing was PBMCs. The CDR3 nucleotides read TGTGCCAGCAGCTTTTCGTCTAACTATGGCTACACCTTC. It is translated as CASSFSSNYGYTF. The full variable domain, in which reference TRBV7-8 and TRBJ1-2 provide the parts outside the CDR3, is GAGVSQSPRYKVAKRGQDVALRCDPISGHVSLFWYQQALGQGPEFLTYFQNEAQLDKSGLPSDRFFAERPEGSVSTLKIQRTQQEDSAVYLCASSFSSNYGYTFGSGTRLTVV.